These T cell receptor beta chains were read from a single sample in a study of blood T cells in healthy people across ages. TCRdb fed the 5' RACE reads into MiXCR, producing one record per CDR3 protein. The sample lists some 860,000 distinct CDR3 sequences; about 61% were seen once. Sample: blood. These receptor sequences come from a middle-aged man in good health. Both conserved end residues are part of each CDR3. Each record gives: D gene, J gene, CDR3 length, clone size, V gene, CDR3 DNA, CDR3 protein. The D gene is left open where the match is weak. Clone size is shown for a subset of rows, as once, few, many or a class of expanded clone.

TRBD1	TRBJ1-5	16	NA	TRBV5-1	TGCGCCAGCAGCTTGGGAGGGGGCGCGGGAGAGGTGCCCCAGCATTTT	CASSLGGGAGEVPQHF
NA	TRBJ1-1	15	once	TRBV7-3	TGTGCCAGCAGCTTAAAGGGGGTCGGCCCCGGTGAAGCTTTCTTT	CASSLKGVGPGEAFF
TRBD1	TRBJ2-7	12	NA	TRBV12-3/TRBV12-4	TGTGCCAGCAGCGAAAGGGACAGGGTGCAGTACTTC	CASSERDRVQYF
TRBD1	TRBJ1-2	16	NA	TRBV4-2	TGTGCCAGCAGCCAAGCAGCTGCGGGACAGAACTATGGCTACACCTTC	CASSQAAAGQNYGYTF
NA	TRBJ2-1	11	NA	TRBV20-1	TGCAGTGCTAAGGGGCCGGGTGAGCAGTTCTTC	CSAKGPGEQFF
NA	TRBJ2-4	15	few	TRBV18	TGTGCCAGCTCACTAGAACAGGGTACCCAAAACATTCAGTACTTC	CASSLEQGTQNIQYF
NA	TRBJ2-5	14	NA	TRBV6-5	TGTGCCAGCAGTTACGGGTGGGGAGACGAGACCCAGTACTTC	CASSYGWGDETQYF
TRBD1	TRBJ1-5	15	NA	TRBV12-3/TRBV12-4	TGTGCCAGCACCGCGACAGGGGAGAGCAATCAGCCCCAGCATTTT	CASTATGESNQPQHF
NA	TRBJ1-2	14	NA	TRBV4-1	TGCGCCAGCAGCCTCCAAGGAGAGGGCTATGGCTACACCTTC	CASSLQGEGYGYTF
TRBD2	TRBJ2-7	12	NA	TRBV2	TGTGCCAGCCAGGGAGGGGTTTACGAGCAGTACTTC	CASQGGVYEQYF